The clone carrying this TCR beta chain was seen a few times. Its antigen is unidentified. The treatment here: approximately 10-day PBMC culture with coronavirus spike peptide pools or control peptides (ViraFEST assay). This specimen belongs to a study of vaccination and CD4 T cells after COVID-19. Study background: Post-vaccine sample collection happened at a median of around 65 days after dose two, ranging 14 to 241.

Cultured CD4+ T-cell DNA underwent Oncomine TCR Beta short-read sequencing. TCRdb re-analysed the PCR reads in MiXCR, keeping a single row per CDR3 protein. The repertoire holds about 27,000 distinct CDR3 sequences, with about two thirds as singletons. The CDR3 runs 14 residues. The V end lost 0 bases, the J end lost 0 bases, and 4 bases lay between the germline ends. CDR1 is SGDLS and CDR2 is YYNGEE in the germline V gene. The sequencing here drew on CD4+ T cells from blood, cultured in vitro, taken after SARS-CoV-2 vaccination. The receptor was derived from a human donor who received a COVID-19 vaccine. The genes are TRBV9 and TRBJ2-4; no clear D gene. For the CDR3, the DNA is TGTGCCAGCAGCGTAGGGGGAGCCAAAAACATTCAGTACTTC. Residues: CASSVGGAKNIQYF. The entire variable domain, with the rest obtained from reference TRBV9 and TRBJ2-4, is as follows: DSGVTQTPKHLITATGQRVTLRCSPRSGDLSVYWYQQSLDQGLQFLIQYYNGEERAKGNILERFSAQQFPDLHSELNLSSLELGDSALYFCASSVGGAKNIQYFGAGTRLSVL.